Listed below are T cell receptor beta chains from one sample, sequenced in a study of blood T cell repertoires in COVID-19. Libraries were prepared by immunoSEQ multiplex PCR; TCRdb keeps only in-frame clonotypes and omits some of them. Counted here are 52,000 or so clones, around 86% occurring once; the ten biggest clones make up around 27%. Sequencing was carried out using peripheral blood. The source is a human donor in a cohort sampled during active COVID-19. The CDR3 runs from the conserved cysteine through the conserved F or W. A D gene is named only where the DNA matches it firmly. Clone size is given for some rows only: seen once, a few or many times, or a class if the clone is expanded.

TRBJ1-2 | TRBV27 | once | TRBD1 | CASRPERTGGFGYTF | TGTGCCAGCAGGCCCGAGAGGACAGGGGGGTTTGGCTACACCTTC
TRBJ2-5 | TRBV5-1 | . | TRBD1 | CASSTRTGGLQETQYF | TGCGCCAGCAGCACTAGGACAGGGGGCTTACAAGAGACCCAGTACTTC
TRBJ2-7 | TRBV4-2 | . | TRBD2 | CASSQERLAYEQYF | TGTGCCAGCAGCCAGGAACGACTAGCGTACGAGCAGTACTTC
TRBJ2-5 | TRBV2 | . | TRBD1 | CASSGLGTEQETQYF | TGTGCCAGCAGCGGGTTGGGGACAGAACAAGAGACCCAGTACTTC
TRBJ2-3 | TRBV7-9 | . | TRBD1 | CASILLGQGAWDTQYF | TGTGCCAGCATACTGCTAGGACAGGGGGCGTGGGATACGCAGTATTTT
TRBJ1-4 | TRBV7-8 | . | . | CASSPTGGVYEKLFF | TGTGCCAGCAGCCCTACGGGAGGGGTTTACGAAAAACTGTTTTTT
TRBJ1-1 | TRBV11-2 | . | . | CASSLGRGLSMNTEAFF | TGTGCCAGCAGCCTCGGCAGGGGATTGTCCATGAACACTGAAGCTTTCTTT
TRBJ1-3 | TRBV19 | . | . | CASSNGVSSGNTIYF | TGTGCCAGTAGTAACGGGGTGAGCTCTGGAAACACCATATATTTT
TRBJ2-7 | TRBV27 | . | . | CASSLGQGNNEQYF | TGTGCCAGCAGTTTGGGCCAGGGCAACAACGAGCAGTACTTC
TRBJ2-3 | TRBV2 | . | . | CASSAGDRDSYTDTQYF | TGTGCCAGCAGTGCCGGGGATCGGGACTCTTACACAGATACGCAGTATTTT
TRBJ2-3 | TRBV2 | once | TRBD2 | CASLLSGGADTQYF | TGTGCCAGCCTCCTTAGCGGGGGCGCAGATACGCAGTATTTT
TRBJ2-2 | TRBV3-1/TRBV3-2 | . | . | CASSQGIPTGELFF | TGTGCCAGCAGCCAAGGTATTCCCACCGGGGAGCTGTTTTTT
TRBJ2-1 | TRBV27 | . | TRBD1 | CASTITTGTGPYNEQFF | TGTGCCAGCACAATAACCACCGGGACAGGGCCCTACAATGAGCAGTTCTTC
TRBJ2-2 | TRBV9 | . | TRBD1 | CASSVGRGTGELFF | TGTGCCAGCAGCGTAGGCAGGGGGACCGGGGAGCTGTTTTTT
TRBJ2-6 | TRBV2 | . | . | CASRFRAGANVLTF | TGTGCCAGCAGATTCAGGGCTGGGGCCAACGTCCTGACTTTC
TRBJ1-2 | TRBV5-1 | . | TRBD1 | CASQTGGSGGYTF | TGCGCCAGCCAAACAGGGGGCTCTGGTGGCTACACCTTC
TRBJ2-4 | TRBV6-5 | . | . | CASFSGGPKNIQYF | TGTGCCAGCTTCTCAGGGGGGCCCAAAAACATTCAGTACTTC
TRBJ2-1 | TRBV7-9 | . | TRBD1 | CASSKGQGAHNEQFF | TGTGCCAGCAGCAAAGGACAGGGGGCCCACAATGAGCAGTTCTTC
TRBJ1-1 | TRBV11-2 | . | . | CASSSEVGTEAFF | TGTGCCAGCAGCTCCGAGGTAGGCACTGAAGCTTTCTTT
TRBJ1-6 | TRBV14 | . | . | CASSQDGAAGLHF | TGTGCCAGCAGCCAAGATGGGGCAGCCGGACTCCACTTT
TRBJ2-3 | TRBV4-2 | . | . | CASSQGASTDTQYF | TGTGCCAGCAGCCAAGGGGCTAGCACAGATACGCAGTATTTT